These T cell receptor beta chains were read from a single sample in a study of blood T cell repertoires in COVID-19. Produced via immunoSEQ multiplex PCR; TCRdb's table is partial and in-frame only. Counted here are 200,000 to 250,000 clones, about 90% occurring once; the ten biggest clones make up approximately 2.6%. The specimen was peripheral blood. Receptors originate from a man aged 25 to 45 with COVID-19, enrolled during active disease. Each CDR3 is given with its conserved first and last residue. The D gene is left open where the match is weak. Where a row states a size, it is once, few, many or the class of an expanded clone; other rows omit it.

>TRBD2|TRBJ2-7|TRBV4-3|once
TGCGCCAGCAGCCAATTGGGACTAGCGGGAATCCACGAGCAGTACTTC
CASSQLGLAGIHEQYF
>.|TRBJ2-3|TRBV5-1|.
TGCGCCAGCAGCTTCAATAGCGGATCCACAGATACGCAGTATTTT
CASSFNSGSTDTQYF
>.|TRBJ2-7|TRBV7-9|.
TGTGCCAGCAGCCAGGGGGGCGCACGGGCCACCTACGAGCAGTACTTC
CASSQGGARATYEQYF
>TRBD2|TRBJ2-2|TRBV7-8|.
TGTGCCAGCAGCTTAGTTCGACTAGCGGGAGGCCGGGGCGGGGAGCTGTTTTTT
CASSLVRLAGGRGGELFF
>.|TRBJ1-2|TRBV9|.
TGTGCCAGCAGCAAACAGGGTCCCTATGGCTACACCTTC
CASSKQGPYGYTF
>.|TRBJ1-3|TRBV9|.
TGTGCCAGCAGCGGGGCGGAGGGGGGAAACACCATATATTTT
CASSGAEGGNTIYF
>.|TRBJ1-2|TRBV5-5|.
TGTGCCAGCAGCTTTGGACCACAGGGAAATGGCTACACCTTC
CASSFGPQGNGYTF
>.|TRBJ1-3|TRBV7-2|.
TGTGCCAGCAGCTTAGTCCCAGGGGCCAACTCTGGAAACACCATATATTTT
CASSLVPGANSGNTIYF
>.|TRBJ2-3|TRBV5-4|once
TGTGCCAGCAGCTTAGAACCGGACAGACTCACAGATACGCAGTATTTT
CASSLEPDRLTDTQYF
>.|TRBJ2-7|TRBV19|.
TGTGCCAGTAGTAACGAGGGCAGCTCCTACGAGCAGTACTTC
CASSNEGSSYEQYF
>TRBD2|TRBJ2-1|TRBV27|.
TGTGCCAGCAGCCGAACCACTAGCGGGAGGGCCGTAGTGACCTACAATGAGCAGTTCTTC
CASSRTTSGRAVVTYNEQFF
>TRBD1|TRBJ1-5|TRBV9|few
TGTGCCAGCAGCGCCGGGACAGGGAATCAGCCCCAGCATTTT
CASSAGTGNQPQHF
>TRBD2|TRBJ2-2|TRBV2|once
TGTGCCAGCAGTAGAAGACAGATAACCGGACTAGCGGGAGGCACCGGGGAGCTGTTTTTT
CASSRRQITGLAGGTGELFF
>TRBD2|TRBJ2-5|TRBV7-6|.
TGTGCCAGCAGCTTAGGGGCGGTCCGGGGGGGAGGAGAGACCCAGTACTTC
CASSLGAVRGGGETQYF
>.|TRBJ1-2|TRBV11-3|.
TGTGCCAGCAGCTCGGGCGGAACAGCGGGGAACTTAGGCTACACCTTC
CASSSGGTAGNLGYTF
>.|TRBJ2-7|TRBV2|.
TGTGCCAGCATGTCGACATTCTCCTACGAGCAGTACTTC
CASMSTFSYEQYF
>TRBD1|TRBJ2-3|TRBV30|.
TGTGCCTGGAGTCCAGCAGGGGGTACGCAGTATTTT
CAWSPAGGTQYF
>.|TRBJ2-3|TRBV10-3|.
TGTGCCGTACAGGGTTCAGATACGCAGTATTTT
CAVQGSDTQYF
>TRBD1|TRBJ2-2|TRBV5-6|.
TGTGCCAGCAGCTTGGACAGGGGGCAGAGGGAGCTGTTTTTT
CASSLDRGQRELFF
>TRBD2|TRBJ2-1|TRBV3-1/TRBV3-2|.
TGTGCCAGCAGACCAGGACTAGCGGGAGGGCCTTGGCTTTACAATGAGCAGTTCTTC
CASRPGLAGGPWLYNEQFF
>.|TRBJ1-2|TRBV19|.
TGTGCCAGTAGTATGCTAGCTAACTATGGCTACACCTTC
CASSMLANYGYTF
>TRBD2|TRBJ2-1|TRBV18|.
TGTGCCAGCTCATCATACTTAGCGGGGGGGCAGCACAATGAGCAGTTCTTC
CASSSYLAGGQHNEQFF
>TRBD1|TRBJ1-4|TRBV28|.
TGTGCCAGCAGTTCCGATGACAGGGCCCCTGCTGATGCAACTAATGAAAAACTGTTTTTT
CASSSDDRAPADATNEKLFF
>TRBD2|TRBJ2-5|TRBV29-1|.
TGCAGCGTCTCTTGGGCCCGGGGGGGGGAGACGACCCAGTACTTC
CSVSWARGGETTQYF
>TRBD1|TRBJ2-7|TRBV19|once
TGTGCCAGTAGTATGGACAGGGGGCCCTCCTACGAGCAGTACTTC
CASSMDRGPSYEQYF
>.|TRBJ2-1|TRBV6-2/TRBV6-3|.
TGTGCCAGCACCCCAGAGTCCTACAATGAGCAGTTCTTC
CASTPESYNEQFF
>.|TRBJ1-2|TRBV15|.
TGTGCCACCAGCAGAGGAGGGCCGATCTATGGCTACACCTTC
CATSRGGPIYGYTF
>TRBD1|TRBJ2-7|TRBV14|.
TGTGCCAGCAGCCCAGGGGGACCATCAAAATACGAGCAGTACTTC
CASSPGGPSKYEQYF
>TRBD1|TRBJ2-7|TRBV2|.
TGTGCCAGCAGGGGACAGGGGACTACATACGAGCAGTACTTC
CASRGQGTTYEQYF
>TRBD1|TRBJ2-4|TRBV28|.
TGTGCCAGCAGTGAGACCCGGCAGGGGGACATTCAGTACTTC
CASSETRQGDIQYF
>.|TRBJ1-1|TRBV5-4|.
TGTGCCAGCAGTATAACGTCCCAGGGGAACACTGAAGCTTTCTTT
CASSITSQGNTEAFF
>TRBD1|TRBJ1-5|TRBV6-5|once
TGTGCCAGCAGTCTGACAGGGTATAGCAATCAGCCCCAGCATTTT
CASSLTGYSNQPQHF
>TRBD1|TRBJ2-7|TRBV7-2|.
TGTGCCAGCAGCTCCCCAGGGGGCCCCTTATACGAGCAGTACTTC
CASSSPGGPLYEQYF
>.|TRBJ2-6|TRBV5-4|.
TGTGCCAGCAGCCCCCAGACAGGTTACTCTGGGGCCAACGTCCTGACTTTC
CASSPQTGYSGANVLTF
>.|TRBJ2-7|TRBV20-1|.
TGCAGTGCTAGTAGGGGTTCCCGCGATTCCTACGAGCAGTACTTC
CSASRGSRDSYEQYF
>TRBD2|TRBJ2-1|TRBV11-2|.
TGTGCCAGCAGCCCAACTAGCGGGTCCTACAATGAGCAGTTCTTC
CASSPTSGSYNEQFF
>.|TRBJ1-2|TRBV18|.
TGTGCCAGCTCACCAGAGCAGGGTGCTGGTAACTATGGCTACACCTTC
CASSPEQGAGNYGYTF
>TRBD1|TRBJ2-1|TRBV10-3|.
TGTGCCATCAGCAGACAGGGGGCCTACAATGAGCAGTTCTTC
CAISRQGAYNEQFF
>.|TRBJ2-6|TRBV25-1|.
TGTGCCAGCAGTCCCGGCGGATCTGGGGCCAACGTCCTGACTTTC
CASSPGGSGANVLTF
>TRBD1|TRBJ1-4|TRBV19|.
TGTGCCAGTAGTTTGCCTCAGGGGGACTTTAATGAAAAACTGTTTTTT
CASSLPQGDFNEKLFF
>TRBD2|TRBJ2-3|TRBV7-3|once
TGTGCCAACGGGGACGGTAGCGGGAGGGCCGGGGTTCCCGATCTAGATACGCAGTATTTT
CANGDGSGRAGVPDLDTQYF
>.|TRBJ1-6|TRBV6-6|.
TGTGCCAGCAGCCAGTTTTTTACCCCGGGACATCCGCGGGAGTCTTCACCCCTCCACTTT
CASSQFFTPGHPRESSPLHF